This TCR beta chain emerged from a study of CXCR3-negative and CXCR3-positive naive CD8 T cells. Definition of naive CD8+ T cells rested on a CD45RO-CCR7+CD27+CD95- profile. General study points: Within a donor, both naive subsets shared TRBV-TRBJ usage, unlike memory cells.

Via 5' RACE with UMI labels, TRB cDNA libraries were prepared. TCRdb re-called the 5' RACE reads and gives one entry per CDR3 protein, without DNA. This table holds some 67,000 distinct CDR3 sequences. This CDR3 contains 15 residues. Per the germline V gene, CDR1 is SGHVS and CDR2 is FNYEAQ. Of note for this clonotype: Antigen unknown.

The chain couples TRBV7-6 to TRBJ2-1; TCRdb's D call of TRBD1 is untestable without DNA. The sequenced sample consisted of naive CXCR3- CD8+ T cells from blood. Subset meaning: CD45RO-CCR7+CD27+CD95- naive CD8+ T cells lacking CXCR3 (TNR3-). The clonotype originates from a human donor in good health. Some clones in this sample may be carry-over from other donors' samples. This CDR3 is CASSLEGTVDNEQFF.